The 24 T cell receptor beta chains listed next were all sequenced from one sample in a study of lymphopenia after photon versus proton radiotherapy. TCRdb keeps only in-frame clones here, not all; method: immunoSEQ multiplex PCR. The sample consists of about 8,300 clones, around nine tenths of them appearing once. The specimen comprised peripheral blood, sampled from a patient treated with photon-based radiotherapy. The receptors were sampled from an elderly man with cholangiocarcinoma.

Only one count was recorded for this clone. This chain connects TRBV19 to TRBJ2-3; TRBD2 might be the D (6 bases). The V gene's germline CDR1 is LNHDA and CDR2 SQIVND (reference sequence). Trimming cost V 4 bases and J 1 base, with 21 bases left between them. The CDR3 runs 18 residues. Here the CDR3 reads CASSRGGLGRGGTDTQYF. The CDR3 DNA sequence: TGTGCCAGTAGTAGAGGAGGTCTGGGACGCGGGGGCACAGATACGCAGTATTTT.

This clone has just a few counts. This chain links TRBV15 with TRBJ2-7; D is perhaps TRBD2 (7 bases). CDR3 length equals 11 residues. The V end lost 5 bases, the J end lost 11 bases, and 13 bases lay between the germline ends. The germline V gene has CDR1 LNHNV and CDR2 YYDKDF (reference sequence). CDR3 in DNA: TGTGCCACCAGCGGGGGGGCGAGGAAGTACTTC. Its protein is CATSGGARKYF.

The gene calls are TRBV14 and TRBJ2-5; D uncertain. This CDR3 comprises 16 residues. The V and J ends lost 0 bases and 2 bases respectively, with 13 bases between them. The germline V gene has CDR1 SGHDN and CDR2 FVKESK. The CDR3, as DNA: TGTGCCAGCAGCCAAGATTGGTGGCGACCACAAGAGACCCAGTACTTC. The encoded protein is CASSQDWWRPQETQYF.

For the CDR3, the DNA is TGTGCCAGTAAGGCAACAGGGGGAACGGACGAGCAGTACTTC. Translation: CASKATGGTDEQYF. The chain joins TRBV19 to TRBJ2-7, with 8 bases identical to TRBD1. This CDR3 spans 14 amino acids. CDR1 and CDR2 from the germline V gene are LNHDA and SQIVND (reference sequence). With V trimmed by 7 bases and J by 5 bases, 10 bases remained unmatched.

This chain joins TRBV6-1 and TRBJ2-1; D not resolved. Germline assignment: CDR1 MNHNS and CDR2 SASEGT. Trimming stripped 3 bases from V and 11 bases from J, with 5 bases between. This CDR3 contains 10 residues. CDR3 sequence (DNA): TGTGCCAGCAGTGATACTAAGCAGTTCTTC. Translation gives CASSDTKQFF.

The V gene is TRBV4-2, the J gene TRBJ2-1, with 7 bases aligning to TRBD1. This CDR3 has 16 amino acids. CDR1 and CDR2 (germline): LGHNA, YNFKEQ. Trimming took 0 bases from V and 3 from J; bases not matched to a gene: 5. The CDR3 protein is CASSQDKGTVYNEQFF. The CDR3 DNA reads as TGTGCCAGCAGCCAAGATAAGGGGACAGTCTACAATGAGCAGTTCTTC.

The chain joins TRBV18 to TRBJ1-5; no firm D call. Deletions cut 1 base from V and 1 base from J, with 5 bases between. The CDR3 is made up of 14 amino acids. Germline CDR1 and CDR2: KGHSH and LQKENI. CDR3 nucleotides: TGTGCCAGCTCACCACAATCGAGCAATCAGCCCCAGCATTTT. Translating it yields CASSPQSSNQPQHF.

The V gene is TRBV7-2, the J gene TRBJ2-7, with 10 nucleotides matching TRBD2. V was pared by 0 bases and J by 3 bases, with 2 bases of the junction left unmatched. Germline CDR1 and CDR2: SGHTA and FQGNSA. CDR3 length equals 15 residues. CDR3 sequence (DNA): TGTGCCAGCAGCTTAGCTCCTAGCGGGGGCTACGAGCAGTACTTC. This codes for CASSLAPSGGYEQYF.

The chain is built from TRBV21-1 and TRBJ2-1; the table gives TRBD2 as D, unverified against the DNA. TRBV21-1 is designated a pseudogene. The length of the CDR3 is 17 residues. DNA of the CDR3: TGTGCCAGCAGACAAGGCCTAGCTACACCATCCGACAATGAGCAGTTCTTC. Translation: CASRQGLATPSDNEQFF.

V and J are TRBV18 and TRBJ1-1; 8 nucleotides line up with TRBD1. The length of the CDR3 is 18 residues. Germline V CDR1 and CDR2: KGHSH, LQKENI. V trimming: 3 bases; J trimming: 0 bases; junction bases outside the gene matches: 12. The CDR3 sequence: CASSPYFGTGAMNTEAFF. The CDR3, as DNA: TGTGCCAGCTCACCTTATTTCGGGACAGGCGCCATGAACACTGAAGCTTTCTTT.

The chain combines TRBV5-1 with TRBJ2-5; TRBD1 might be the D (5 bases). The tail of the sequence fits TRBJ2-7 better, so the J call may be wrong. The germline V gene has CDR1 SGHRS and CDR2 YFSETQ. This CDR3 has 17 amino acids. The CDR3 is CASSFAGRTFTYYEQYF. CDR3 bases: TGCGCCAGCAGTTTCGCAGGGCGCACTTTTACCTACTACGAGCAGTACTTC.

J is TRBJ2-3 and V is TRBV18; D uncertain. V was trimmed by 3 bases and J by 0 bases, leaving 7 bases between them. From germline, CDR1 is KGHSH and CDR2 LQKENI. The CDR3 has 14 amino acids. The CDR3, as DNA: TGTGCCAGCTCACCGCAATCTAGCACAGATACGCAGTATTTT. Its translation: CASSPQSSTDTQYF.

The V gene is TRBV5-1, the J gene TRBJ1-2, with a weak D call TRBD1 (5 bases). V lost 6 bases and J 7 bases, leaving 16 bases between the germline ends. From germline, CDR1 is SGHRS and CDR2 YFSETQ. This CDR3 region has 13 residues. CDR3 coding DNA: TGCGCCAGCACCGGCCGGGGGGGAAGTGGCTACACCTTC. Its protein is CASTGRGGSGYTF.

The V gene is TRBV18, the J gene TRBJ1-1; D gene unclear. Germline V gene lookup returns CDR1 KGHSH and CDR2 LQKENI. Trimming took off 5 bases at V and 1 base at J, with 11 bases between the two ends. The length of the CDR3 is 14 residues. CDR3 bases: TGTGCCAGCTCAGCTCTCCGGGAGAACACTGAAGCTTTCTTT. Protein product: CASSALRENTEAFF. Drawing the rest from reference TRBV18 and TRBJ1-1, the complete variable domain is NAGVMQNPRHLVRRRGQEARLRCSPMKGHSHVYWYRQLPEEGLKFMVYLQKENIIDESGMPKERFSAEFPKEGPSILRIQQVVRGDSAAYFCASSALRENTEAFFGQGTRLTVV.

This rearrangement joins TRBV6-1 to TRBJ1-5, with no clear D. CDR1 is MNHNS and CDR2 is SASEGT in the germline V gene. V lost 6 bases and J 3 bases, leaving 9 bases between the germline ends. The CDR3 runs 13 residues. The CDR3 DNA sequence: TGTGCCAGCAGCCCGGTTCTCAATCAGCCCCAGCATTTT. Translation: CASSPVLNQPQHF.

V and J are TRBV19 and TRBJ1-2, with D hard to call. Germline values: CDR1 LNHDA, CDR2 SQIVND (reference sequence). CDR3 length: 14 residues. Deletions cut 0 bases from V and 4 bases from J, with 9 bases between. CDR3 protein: CASSIDAWGYGYTF. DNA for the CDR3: TGTGCCAGTAGTATAGATGCATGGGGCTATGGCTACACCTTC.

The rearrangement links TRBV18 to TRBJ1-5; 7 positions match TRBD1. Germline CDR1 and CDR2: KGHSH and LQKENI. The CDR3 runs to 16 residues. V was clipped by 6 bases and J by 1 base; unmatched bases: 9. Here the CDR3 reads CASSLNRGGSNQPQHF. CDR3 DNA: TGTGCCAGCTCTTTAAACAGGGGAGGAAGCAATCAGCCCCAGCATTTT.

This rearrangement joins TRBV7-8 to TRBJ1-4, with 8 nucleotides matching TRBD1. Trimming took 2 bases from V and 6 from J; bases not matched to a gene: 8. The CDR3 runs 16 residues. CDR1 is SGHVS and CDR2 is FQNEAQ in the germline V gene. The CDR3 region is CASSLRRTGLDEKLFF. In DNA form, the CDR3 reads TGTGCCAGCAGCTTAAGGCGGACAGGGCTAGATGAAAAACTGTTTTTT.

The CDR3 spells CASSLADRGAGELFF. CDR3 DNA sequence: TGTGCCAGCAGCTTAGCGGACCGGGGGGCCGGGGAGCTGTTTTTT. V usage is TRBV7-3 and J usage is TRBJ2-2; 7 bases align to TRBD2. CDR1 is SGHTA, CDR2 FQGTGA, per germline. The CDR3 sequence is 15 residues long. The V and J ends lost 2 bases and 6 bases, in that order; junction bases with no gene match: 6.

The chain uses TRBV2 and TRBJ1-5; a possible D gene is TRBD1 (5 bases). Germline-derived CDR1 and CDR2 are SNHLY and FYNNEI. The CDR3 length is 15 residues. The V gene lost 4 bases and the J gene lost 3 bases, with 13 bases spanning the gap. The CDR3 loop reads CASSGGGGDNQPQHF. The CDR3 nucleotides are TGTGCCAGCAGTGGCGGTGGAGGGGACAATCAGCCCCAGCATTTT.

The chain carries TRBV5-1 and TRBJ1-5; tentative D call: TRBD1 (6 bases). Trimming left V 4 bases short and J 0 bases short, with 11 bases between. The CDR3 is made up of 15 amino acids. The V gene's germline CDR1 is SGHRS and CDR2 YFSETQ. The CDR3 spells CASSPGGGSNQPQHF. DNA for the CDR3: TGCGCCAGCAGCCCGGGAGGGGGTAGCAATCAGCCCCAGCATTTT.

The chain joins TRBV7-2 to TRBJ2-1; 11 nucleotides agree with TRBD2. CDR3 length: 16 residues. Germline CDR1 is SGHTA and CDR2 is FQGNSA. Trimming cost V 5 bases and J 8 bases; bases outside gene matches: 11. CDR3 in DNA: TGTGCCAGCAGCCTAGAGACTAGCGGGGCCGTGCATGAGCAGTTCTTC. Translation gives CASSLETSGAVHEQFF.

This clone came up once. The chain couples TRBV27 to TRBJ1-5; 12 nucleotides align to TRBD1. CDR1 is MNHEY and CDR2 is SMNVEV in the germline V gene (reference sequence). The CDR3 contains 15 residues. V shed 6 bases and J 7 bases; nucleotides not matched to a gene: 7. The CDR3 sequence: CASRSGQGARQPQHF. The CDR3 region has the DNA TGTGCCAGCAGGTCGGGACAGGGGGCGAGACAGCCCCAGCATTTT.

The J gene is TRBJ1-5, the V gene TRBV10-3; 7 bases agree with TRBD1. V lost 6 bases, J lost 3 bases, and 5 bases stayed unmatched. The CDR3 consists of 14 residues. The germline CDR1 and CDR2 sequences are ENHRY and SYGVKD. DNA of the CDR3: TGTGCCATCAGGCAGACAGGGAACAATCAGCCCCAGCATTTT. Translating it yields CAIRQTGNNQPQHF.